The 10 T cell receptor beta chains presented below share a single source sample, sequenced in a study of post-analysis software for immune sequencing data. What these receptors recognize is not known. Researchers reported that TCR beta cDNA libraries carried unique molecular identifiers. TCRdb ran MiXCR on the PCR reads and lists one entry per CDR3 protein. The profile shows about 820,000 distinct CDR3 sequences, roughly 50% of them singletons. Broader study findings: Patients carried a handful of TRBV segments more frequently than controls did, and TRBV5-6, TRBV5-1 and TRBV20-1 were among them.

The sample was blood. The receptors derive from a girl aged 5 to 17 with multiple sclerosis.

The CDR3 region has the DNA TGTGCCAGCAGCTTAGGAATAAGAGATACGCAGTATTTT. Translating gives CASSLGIRDTQYF. The gene calls are TRBV7-3 and TRBJ2-3; D call uncertain. The CDR3 totals 13 residues. Germline V gives CDR1 SGHTA, CDR2 FQGTGA. The V gene lost 2 bases and the J gene lost 5 bases, with 8 bases spanning the gap.

The chain combines TRBV5-1 with TRBJ1-2; the D is unclear. V was shortened by 0 bases and J by 2 bases, with 8 bases between the two germline ends. Germline values: CDR1 SGHRS, CDR2 YFSETQ. This CDR3 is built from 14 residues. The CDR3: CASSLAVENYGYTF. The CDR3 nucleotides are TGCGCCAGCAGCTTGGCCGTCGAGAACTATGGCTACACCTTC.

The chain uses TRBV2 and TRBJ2-1; the D gene is possibly TRBD1 (6 bases). The CDR3 loop spans 15 amino acids. Germline V lookup: CDR1 SNHLY, CDR2 FYNNEI. V was trimmed by 6 bases and J by 4 bases, leaving 16 bases between them. DNA for the CDR3: TGTGCCAGCAGAGCCGACAGGACCATATACAATGAGCAGTTCTTC. Protein: CASRADRTIYNEQFF.

This clonotype was seen a handful of times. The rearrangement links TRBV29-1 to TRBJ2-5; tentatively, D is TRBD1 (5 bases). V was trimmed by 1 base and J by 4 bases, leaving 13 bases between them. The length of the CDR3 is 14 residues. CDR1 SQVTM and CDR2 ANQGSEA come from the germline V gene. The CDR3 nucleotides read TGCAGCGTTGAAGGGGCAGGGAATCGAGAGACCCAGTACTTC. This translates into CSVEGAGNRETQYF.

The chain employs TRBV5-6 and TRBJ2-3; 12 positions agree with TRBD1. J lost 6 bases, V lost 0 bases, and 5 bases had no gene match. This CDR3 region has 16 residues. Per the germline V gene, CDR1 is SGHDT and CDR2 is YYEEEE. The CDR3 DNA reads as TGTGCCAGCAGCTTGGCGGGACAGGGGGCGATCGATACGCAGTATTTT. Amino acid sequence: CASSLAGQGAIDTQYF.

The chain joins TRBV12-3 or TRBV12-4 to TRBJ1-2; 10 nucleotides agree with TRBD1. CDR3 length: 19 amino acids. V lost 7 bases to trimming and J lost 4 bases; unmatched junction nucleotides: 21. The CDR3 here is CASTNPLGQGVWQGYGYTF. The DNA for the CDR3 is TGTGCCAGCACTAACCCACTCGGACAGGGGGTTTGGCAAGGCTATGGCTACACCTTC.

A few counts support this clonotype. The gene calls are TRBV9 and TRBJ1-2, with TRBD1 matching 11 bases. Losses at the gene ends were 4 bases for V and 5 bases for J; bases not matched to a gene: 7. The CDR3 totals 15 residues. Germline lookup yields CDR1 SGDLS and CDR2 YYNGEE. CDR3 in amino acids: CASSLTGQGGYGYTF. Here the CDR3 DNA reads TGTGCCAGCAGCCTAACGGGACAGGGGGGTTATGGCTACACCTTC.

The chain couples TRBV29-1 to TRBJ1-1, with D possibly being TRBD1 (5 bases). Trimming stripped 1 base from V and 0 bases from J, with 15 bases between. CDR1 is SQVTM, CDR2 ANQGSEA, per germline. The CDR3 is 16 residues long. The CDR3 loop is CSVEGYRGSLNTEAFF. CDR3 coding DNA: TGCAGCGTTGAAGGCTATAGGGGCAGTCTGAACACTGAAGCTTTCTTT.

This clonotype was detected a few times. The rearrangement uses TRBV6-1 and TRBJ2-7; 8 nucleotides agree with TRBD1. The DNA matches TRBJ2-5 better at its end, which makes the J call doubtful. CDR1 and CDR2 from the germline V gene are MNHNS and SASEGT. This CDR3 comprises 16 residues. The DNA for the CDR3 is TGTGCCAGCAGTGAAAGGTTCCGACAGGGGTGGGAGACCCAGTACTTC. It codes for CASSERFRQGWETQYF.

V usage is TRBV29-1 and J usage is TRBJ2-1; 9 bases match TRBD1. V gave up 4 bases and J gave up 3 bases; unmatched junction bases: 7. Germline-derived CDR1 and CDR2 are SQVTM and ANQGSEA. This CDR3 spans 15 amino acids. CDR3 residues: CSVGTGVGFYNEQFF. CDR3 nucleotides: TGCAGCGTTGGGACAGGGGTCGGTTTCTACAATGAGCAGTTCTTC.